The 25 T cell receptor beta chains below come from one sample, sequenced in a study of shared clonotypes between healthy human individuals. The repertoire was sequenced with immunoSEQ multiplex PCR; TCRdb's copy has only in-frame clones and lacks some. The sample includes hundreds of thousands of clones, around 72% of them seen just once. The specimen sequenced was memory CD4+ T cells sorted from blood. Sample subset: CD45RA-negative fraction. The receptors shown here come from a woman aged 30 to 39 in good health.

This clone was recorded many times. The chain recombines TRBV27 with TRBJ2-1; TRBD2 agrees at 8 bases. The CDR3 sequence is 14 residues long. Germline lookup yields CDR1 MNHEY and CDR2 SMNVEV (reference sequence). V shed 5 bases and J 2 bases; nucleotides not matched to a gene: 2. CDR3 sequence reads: CASSQRGPYNEQFF. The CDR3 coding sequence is TGTGCCAGCAGTCAGCGGGGGCCCTACAATGAGCAGTTCTTC.

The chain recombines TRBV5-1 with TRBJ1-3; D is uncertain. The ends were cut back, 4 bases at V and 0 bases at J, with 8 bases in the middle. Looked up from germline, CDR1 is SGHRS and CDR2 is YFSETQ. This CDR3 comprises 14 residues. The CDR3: CASSQTFSGNTIYF. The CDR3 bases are TGCGCCAGCAGCCAGACGTTCTCTGGAAACACCATATATTTT.

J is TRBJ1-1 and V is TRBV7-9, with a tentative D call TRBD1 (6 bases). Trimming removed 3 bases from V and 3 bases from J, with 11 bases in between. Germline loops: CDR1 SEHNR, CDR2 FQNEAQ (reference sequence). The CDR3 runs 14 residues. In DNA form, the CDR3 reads TGTGCCAGCAGCTTTGCCCGGGGGCACACTGAAGCTTTCTTT. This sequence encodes CASSFARGHTEAFF.

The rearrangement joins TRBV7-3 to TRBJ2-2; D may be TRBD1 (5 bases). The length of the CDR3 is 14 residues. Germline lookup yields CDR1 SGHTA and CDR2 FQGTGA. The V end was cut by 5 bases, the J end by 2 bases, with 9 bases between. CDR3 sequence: CASSKGVNTGELFF. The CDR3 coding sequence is TGTGCCAGCAGCAAAGGGGTTAACACCGGGGAGCTGTTTTTT.

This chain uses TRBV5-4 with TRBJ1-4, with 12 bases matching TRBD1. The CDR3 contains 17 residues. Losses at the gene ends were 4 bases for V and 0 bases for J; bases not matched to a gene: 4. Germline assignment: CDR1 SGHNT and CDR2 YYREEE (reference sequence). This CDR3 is CASSRDRGLATNEKLFF. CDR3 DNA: TGTGCCAGCAGCAGGGACAGGGGGCTCGCAACTAATGAAAAACTGTTTTTT.

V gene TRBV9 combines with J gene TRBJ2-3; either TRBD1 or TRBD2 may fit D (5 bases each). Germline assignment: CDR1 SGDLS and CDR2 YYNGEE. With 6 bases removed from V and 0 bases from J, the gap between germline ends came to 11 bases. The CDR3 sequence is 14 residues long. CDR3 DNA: TGTGCCAGCACCTTCGGGACGAGCACAGATACGCAGTATTTT. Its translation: CASTFGTSTDTQYF.

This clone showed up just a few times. CDR3 sequence reads: CSPRTPNNEQFF. The CDR3 nucleotides read TGCAGCCCCCGGACTCCGAACAATGAGCAGTTCTTC. The rearrangement links TRBV29-1 to TRBJ2-1, with a possible D match to TRBD2 (5 bases). The V gene's germline CDR1 is SQVTM and CDR2 ANQGSEA. The CDR3 is made up of 12 amino acids. Trimming left V 8 bases short and J 5 bases short, with 13 bases between.

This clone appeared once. CDR3 loop: CAITSGLNTGELFF. DNA for the CDR3: TGTGCCATCACCTCGGGACTGAACACCGGGGAGCTGTTTTTT. The rearrangement joins TRBV10-3 to TRBJ2-2; the D gene is possibly TRBD2 (6 bases). V dropped 7 bases and J dropped 1 base, with 10 bases sitting between them. The CDR3 contains 14 residues. Germline CDR1 is ENHRY and CDR2 is SYGVKD.

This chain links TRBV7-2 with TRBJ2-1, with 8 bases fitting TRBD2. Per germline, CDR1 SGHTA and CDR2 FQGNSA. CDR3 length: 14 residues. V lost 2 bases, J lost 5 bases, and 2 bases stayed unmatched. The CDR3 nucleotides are TGTGCCAGCAGCTTACCGACTAGCGACAATGAGCAGTTCTTC. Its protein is CASSLPTSDNEQFF. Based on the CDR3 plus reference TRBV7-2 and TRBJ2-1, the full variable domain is GAGVSQSPSNKVTEKGKDVELRCDPISGHTALYWYRQSLGQGLEFLIYFQGNSAPDKSGLPSDRFSAERTGGSVSTLTIQRTQQEDSAVYLCASSLPTSDNEQFFGPGTRLTVL.

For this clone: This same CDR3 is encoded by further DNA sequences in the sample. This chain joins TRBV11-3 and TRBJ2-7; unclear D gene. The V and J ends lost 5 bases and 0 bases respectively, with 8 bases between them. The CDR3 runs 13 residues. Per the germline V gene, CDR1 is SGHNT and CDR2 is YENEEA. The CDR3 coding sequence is TGTGCCAGCAGCCTCGGCGGCTCCTACGAGCAGTACTTC. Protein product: CASSLGGSYEQYF.

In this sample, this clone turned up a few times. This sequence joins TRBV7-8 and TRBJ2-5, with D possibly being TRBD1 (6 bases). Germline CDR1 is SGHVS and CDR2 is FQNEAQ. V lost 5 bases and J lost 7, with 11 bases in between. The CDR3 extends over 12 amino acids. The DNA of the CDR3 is TGTGCCAGCAGCCTCAGAGGGGGGACCCAGTACTTC. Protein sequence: CASSLRGGTQYF.

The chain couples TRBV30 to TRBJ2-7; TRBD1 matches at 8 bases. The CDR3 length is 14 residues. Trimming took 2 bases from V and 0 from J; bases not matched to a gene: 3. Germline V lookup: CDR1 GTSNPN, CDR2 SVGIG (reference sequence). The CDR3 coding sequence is TGTGCCTGGAGTCGGACAGGGCCCTCCTACGAGCAGTACTTC. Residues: CAWSRTGPSYEQYF. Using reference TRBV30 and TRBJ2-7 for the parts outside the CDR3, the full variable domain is SQTIHQWPATLVQPVGSPLSLECTVEGTSNPNLYWYRQAAGRGLQLLFYSVGIGQISSEVPQNLSASRPQDRQFILSSKKLLLSDSGFYLCAWSRTGPSYEQYFGPGTRLTVT.

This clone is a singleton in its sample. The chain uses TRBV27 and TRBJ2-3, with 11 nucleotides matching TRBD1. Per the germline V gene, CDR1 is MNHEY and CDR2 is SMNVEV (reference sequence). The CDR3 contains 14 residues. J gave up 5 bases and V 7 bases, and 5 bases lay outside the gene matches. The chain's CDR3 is CASTADRGRDTQYF. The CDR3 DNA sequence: TGTGCCAGCACCGCGGACAGGGGGCGAGATACGCAGTATTTT.

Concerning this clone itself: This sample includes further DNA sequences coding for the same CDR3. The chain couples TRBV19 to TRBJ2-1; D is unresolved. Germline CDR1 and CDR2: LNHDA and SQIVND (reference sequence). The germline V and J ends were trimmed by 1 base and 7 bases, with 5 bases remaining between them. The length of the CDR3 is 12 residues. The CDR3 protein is CASSIVTNEQFF. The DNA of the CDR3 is TGTGCCAGTAGTATAGTGACAAATGAGCAGTTCTTC.

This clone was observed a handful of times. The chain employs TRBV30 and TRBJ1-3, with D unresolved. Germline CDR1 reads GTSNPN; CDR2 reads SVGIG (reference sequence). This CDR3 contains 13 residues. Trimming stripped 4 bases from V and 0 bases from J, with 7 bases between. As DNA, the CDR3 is TGTGCCTGGATGTGGATCTCTGGAAACACCATATATTTT. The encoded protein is CAWMWISGNTIYF.

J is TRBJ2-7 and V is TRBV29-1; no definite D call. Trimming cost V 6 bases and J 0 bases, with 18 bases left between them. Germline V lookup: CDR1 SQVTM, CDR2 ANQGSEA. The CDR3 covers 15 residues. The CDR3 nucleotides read TGCAGCGTCTTGAAGCTCCGCTACGCCTCCTACGAGCAGTACTTC. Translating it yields CSVLKLRYASYEQYF.

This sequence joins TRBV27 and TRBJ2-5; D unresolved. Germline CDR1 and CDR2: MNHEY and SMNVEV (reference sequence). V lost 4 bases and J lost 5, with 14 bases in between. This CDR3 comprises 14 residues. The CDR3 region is CASSSTIAGETQYF. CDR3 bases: TGTGCCAGCAGTTCGACGATCGCCGGGGAGACCCAGTACTTC.

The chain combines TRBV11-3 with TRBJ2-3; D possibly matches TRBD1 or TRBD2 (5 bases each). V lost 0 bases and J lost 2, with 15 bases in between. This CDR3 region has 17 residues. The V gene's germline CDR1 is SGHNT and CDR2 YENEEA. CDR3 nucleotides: TGTGCCAGCAGCTTAGATACGGGACCCCGGGCCACAGATACGCAGTATTTT. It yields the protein CASSLDTGPRATDTQYF. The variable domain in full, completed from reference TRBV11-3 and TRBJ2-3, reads EAGVVQSPRYKIIEKKQPVAFWCNPISGHNTLYWYLQNLGQGPELLIRYENEEAVDDSQLPKDRFSAERLKGVDSTLKIQPAELGDSAVYLCASSLDTGPRATDTQYFGPGTRLTVL.

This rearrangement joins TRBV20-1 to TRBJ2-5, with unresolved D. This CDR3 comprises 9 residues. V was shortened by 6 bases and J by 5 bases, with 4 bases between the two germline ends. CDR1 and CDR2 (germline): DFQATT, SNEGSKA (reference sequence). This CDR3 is CSAEETQYF. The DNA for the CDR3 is TGCAGTGCCGAGGAGACCCAGTACTTC.

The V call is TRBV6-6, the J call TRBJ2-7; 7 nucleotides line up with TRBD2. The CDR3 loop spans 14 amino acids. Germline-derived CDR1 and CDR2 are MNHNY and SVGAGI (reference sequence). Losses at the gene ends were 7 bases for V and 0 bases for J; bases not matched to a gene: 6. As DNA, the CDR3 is TGTGCCAGCACAGCGGGGACGAGCTCCTACGAGCAGTACTTC. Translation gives CASTAGTSSYEQYF.

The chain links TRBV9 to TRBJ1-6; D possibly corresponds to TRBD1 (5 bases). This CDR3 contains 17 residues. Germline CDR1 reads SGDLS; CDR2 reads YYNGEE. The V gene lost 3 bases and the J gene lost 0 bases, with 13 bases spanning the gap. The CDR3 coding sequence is TGTGCCAGCAGCGCCCCTCGGGGGAGCTCCTATAATTCACCCCTCCACTTT. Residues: CASSAPRGSSYNSPLHF.

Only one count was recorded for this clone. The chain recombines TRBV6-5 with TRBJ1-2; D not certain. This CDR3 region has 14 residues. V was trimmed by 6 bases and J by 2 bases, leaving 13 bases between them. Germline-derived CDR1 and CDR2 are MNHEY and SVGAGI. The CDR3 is CASRLRLTNYGYTF. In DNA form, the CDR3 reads TGTGCCAGCAGACTTAGACTGACAAACTATGGCTACACCTTC.

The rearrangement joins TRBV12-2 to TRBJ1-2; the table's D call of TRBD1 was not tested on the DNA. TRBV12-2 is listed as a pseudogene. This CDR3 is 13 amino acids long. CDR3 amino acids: CASRYPPGDGYTF. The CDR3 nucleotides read TGTGCAAGTCGCTATCCCCCAGGGGATGGCTACACCTTC.

The CDR3 region has the DNA TGTGCCAGCAGCTTAGGAGCCCTAGCGGAATACAATGAGCAGTTCTTC. The encoded protein is CASSLGALAEYNEQFF. This chain connects TRBV7-2 to TRBJ2-1; the match to TRBD2 covers 7 bases. Germline V gene data show CDR1 as SGHTA and CDR2 as FQGNSA. V lost 1 base, J lost 4 bases, and 7 bases stayed unmatched. The CDR3 spans 16 residues.

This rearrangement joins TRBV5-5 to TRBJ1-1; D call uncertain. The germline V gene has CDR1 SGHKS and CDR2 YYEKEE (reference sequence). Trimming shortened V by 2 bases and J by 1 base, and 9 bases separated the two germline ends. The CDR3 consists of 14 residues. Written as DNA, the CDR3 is TGTGCCAGCAGCTTCATTCCAGAGAACACTGAAGCTTTCTTT. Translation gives CASSFIPENTEAFF.